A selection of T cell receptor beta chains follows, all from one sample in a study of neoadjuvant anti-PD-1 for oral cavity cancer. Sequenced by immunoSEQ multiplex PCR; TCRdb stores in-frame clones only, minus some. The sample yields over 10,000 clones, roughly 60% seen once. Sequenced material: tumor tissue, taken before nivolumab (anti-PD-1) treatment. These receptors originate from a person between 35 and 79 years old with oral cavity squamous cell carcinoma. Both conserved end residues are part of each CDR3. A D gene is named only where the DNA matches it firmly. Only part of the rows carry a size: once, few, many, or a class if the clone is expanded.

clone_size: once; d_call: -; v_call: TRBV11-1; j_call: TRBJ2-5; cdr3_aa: CASSEGRARETQYF; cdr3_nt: TGTGCCAGCTCCGAAGGCAGGGCAAGAGAGACCCAGTACTTC
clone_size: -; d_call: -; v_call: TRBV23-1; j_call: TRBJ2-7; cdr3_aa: CASSRDVSYEQYF; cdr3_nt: TGCGCCAGCAGCCGGGATGTCTCCTACGAGCAGTACTTC
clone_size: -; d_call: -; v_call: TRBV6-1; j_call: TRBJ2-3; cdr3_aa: CASTGRRSTDTQYF; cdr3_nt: TGTGCCAGCACCGGACGTAGAAGCACAGATACGCAGTATTTT
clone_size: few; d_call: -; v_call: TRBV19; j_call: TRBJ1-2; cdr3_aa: CASSIGWQIYGYTF; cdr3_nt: TGTGCCAGTAGTATCGGTTGGCAGATCTATGGCTACACCTTC
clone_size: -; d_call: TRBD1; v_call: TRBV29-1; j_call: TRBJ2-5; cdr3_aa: CSVEGDSQETQYF; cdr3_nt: TGCAGCGTTGAAGGGGACAGCCAAGAGACCCAGTACTTC
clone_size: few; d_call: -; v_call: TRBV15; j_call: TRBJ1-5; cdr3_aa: CATSGLRDGQPQHF; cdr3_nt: TGTGCCACCAGCGGATTACGGGATGGTCAGCCCCAGCATTTT
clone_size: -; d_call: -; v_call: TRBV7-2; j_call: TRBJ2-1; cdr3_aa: CASSLRISSALYNEQFF; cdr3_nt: TGTGCCAGCAGCTTACGGATAAGTAGCGCCCTCTACAATGAGCAGTTCTTC
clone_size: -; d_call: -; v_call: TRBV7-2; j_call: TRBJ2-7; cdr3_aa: CASSLNPQRGVSPEQYF; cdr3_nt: TGTGCCAGCAGCTTAAACCCCCAAAGGGGGGTGTCGCCCGAGCAGTACTTC
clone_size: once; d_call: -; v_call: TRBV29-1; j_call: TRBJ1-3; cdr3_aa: CSARDPGNTIYF; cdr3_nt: TGCAGCGCCCGGGACCCAGGAAACACCATATATTTT
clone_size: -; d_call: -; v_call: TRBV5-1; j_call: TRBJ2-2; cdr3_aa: CASSPPRERTGELFF; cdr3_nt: TGCGCCAGCAGTCCCCCGCGGGAACGCACCGGGGAGCTGTTTTTT
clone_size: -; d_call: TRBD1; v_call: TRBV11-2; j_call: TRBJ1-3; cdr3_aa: CASSWGTAERSGNTIYF; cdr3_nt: TGTGCCAGCAGCTGGGGGACAGCCGAGCGCTCTGGAAACACCATATATTTT
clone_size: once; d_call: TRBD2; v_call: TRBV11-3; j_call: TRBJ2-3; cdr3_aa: CASSLGDRLAGGPDTQYF; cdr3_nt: TGTGCCAGCAGCTTAGGGGATAGACTAGCGGGAGGGCCAGATACGCAGTATTTT
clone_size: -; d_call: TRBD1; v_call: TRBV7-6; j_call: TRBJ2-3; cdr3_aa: CASSGRQGRTDTQYF; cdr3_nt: TGTGCCAGCAGCGGGCGACAGGGGCGCACAGATACGCAGTATTTT
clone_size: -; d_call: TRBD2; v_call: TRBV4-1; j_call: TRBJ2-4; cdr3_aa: CASSQSSGRAGAKNIQYF; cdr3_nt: TGCGCCAGCAGCCAATCTAGCGGGAGGGCCGGGGCCAAAAACATTCAGTACTTC
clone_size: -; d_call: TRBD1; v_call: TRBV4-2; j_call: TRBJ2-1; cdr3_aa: CASSQIGDRAYNEQFF; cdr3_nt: TGTGCCAGCAGCCAGATAGGGGACAGGGCCTACAATGAGCAGTTCTTC
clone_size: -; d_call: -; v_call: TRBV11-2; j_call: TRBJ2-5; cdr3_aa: CASSSLDAGQETQYF; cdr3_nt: TGTGCCAGCAGCTCCCTGGACGCGGGGCAAGAGACCCAGTACTTC
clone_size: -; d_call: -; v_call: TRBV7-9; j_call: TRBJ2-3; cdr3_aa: CASSPTDTDTQYF; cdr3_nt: TGTGCCAGCAGCCCCACCGATACAGATACGCAGTATTTT
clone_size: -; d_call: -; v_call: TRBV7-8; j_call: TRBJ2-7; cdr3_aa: CASSSKDFTYEQYF; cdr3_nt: TGTGCCAGCAGCTCAAAGGACTTTACCTACGAGCAGTACTTC
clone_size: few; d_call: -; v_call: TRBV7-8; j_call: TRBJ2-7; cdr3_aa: CASSLERAGYYEQYF; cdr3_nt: TGTGCCAGCAGCTTAGAGAGGGCGGGGTACTACGAGCAGTACTTC
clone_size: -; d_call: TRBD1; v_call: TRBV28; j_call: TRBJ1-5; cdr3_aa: CASSLPDRVEQPQHF; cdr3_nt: TGTGCCAGCAGTCTCCCCGACAGGGTTGAGCAGCCCCAGCATTTT
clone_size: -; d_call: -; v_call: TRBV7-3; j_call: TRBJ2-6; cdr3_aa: CASSLRGQGDSGANVLTF; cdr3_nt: TGTGCCAGCAGCTTACGAGGCCAAGGGGACTCTGGGGCCAACGTCCTGACTTTC
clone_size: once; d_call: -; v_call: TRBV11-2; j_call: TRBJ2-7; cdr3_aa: CASSPGEFISYEQYF; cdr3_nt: TGTGCCAGCAGCCCCGGTGAGTTCATCTCCTACGAGCAGTACTTC
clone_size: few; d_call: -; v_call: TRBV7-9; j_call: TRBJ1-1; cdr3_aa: CASSSQGRGRGTEAFF; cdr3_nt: TGTGCCAGCAGCTCCCAGGGGCGGGGTCGGGGCACTGAAGCTTTCTTT
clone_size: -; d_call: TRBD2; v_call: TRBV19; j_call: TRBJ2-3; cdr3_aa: CASREGTSSTDTQYF; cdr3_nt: TGTGCCAGTCGGGAGGGGACTTCTAGCACAGATACGCAGTATTTT
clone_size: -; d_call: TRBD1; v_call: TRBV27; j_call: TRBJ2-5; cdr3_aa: CASSPSRQGAREETQYF; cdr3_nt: TGTGCCAGCAGTCCCTCCCGACAGGGAGCAAGGGAGGAGACCCAGTACTTC
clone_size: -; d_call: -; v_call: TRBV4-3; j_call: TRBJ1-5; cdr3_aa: CASSQVRNQPQHF; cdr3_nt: TGCGCCAGCAGCCAAGTACGCAATCAGCCCCAGCATTTT
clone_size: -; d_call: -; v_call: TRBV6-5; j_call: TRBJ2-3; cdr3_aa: CASSDRFTDTQYF; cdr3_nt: TGTGCCAGCAGTGACAGGTTCACAGATACGCAGTATTTT
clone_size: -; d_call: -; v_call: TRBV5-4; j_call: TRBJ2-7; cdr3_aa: CASSLQRRGLDEQYF; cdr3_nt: TGTGCCAGCAGCTTGCAGCGACGCGGGTTGGACGAGCAGTACTTC
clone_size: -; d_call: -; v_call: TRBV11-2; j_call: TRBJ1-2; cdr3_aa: CASSLDQGKTF; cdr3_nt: TGTGCCAGCAGCTTAGACCAGGGAAAGACCTTC
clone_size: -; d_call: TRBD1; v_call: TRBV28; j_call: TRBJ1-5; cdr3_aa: CASSMPVRTGGNQPQHF; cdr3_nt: TGTGCCAGCAGTATGCCCGTGCGGACAGGGGGGAATCAGCCCCAGCATTTT
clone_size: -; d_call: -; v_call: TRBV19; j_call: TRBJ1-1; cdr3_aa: CASRSFQVTEAFF; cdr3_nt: TGTGCCAGTCGTAGTTTCCAGGTCACTGAAGCTTTCTTT
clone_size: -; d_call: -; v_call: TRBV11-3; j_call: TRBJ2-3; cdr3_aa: CASSPSGDTDTQYF; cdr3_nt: TGTGCCAGCAGCCCTTCAGGCGACACAGATACGCAGTATTTT
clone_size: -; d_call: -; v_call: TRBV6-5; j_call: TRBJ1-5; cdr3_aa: CASSYSKDSNQPQHF; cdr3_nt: TGTGCCAGCAGTTACTCGAAGGACAGCAATCAGCCCCAGCATTTT
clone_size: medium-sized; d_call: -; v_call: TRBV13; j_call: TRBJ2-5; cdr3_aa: CASSSTRGGSQYF; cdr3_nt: TGTGCCAGCAGCTCGACCCGCGGCGGGTCCCAGTACTTC
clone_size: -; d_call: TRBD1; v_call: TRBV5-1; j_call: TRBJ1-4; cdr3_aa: CASRGQGSTNEKLFF; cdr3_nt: TGCGCCAGCCGGGGACAGGGGTCAACTAATGAAAAACTGTTTTTT
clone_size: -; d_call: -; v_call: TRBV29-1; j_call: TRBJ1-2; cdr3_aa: CSVPGPYGYTF; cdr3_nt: TGCAGCGTCCCGGGTCCCTATGGCTACACCTTC
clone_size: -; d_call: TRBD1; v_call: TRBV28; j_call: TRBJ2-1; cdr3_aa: CASSLFGTGENHNEQFF; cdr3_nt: TGTGCCAGCAGTTTATTCGGGACAGGGGAAAACCACAATGAGCAGTTCTTC
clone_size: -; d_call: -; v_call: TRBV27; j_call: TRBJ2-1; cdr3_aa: CASSPLDRRDNEQFF; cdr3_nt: TGTGCCAGCAGTCCCTTGGACCGACGGGACAATGAGCAGTTCTTC
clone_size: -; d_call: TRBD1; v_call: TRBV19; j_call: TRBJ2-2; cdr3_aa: CASSRWDSQNTGELFF; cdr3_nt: TGTGCCAGTAGTAGATGGGACAGCCAGAACACCGGGGAGCTGTTTTTT
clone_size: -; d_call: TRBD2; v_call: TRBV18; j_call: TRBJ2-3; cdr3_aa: CASSPIAGVGTDTQYF; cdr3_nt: TGTGCCAGCTCACCGATAGCGGGAGTCGGCACAGATACGCAGTATTTT
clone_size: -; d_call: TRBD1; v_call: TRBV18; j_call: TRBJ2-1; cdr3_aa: CASSPTQGANNEQFF; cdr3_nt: TGTGCCAGCTCACCGACTCAGGGGGCGAACAATGAGCAGTTCTTC
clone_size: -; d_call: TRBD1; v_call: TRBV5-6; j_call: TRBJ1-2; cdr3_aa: CASSLTGEDYGYTF; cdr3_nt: TGTGCCAGCAGCTTGACAGGGGAGGACTATGGCTACACCTTC
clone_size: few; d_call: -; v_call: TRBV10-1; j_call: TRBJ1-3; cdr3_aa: CASRAKGSSGNTIYF; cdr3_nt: TGCGCCAGCAGAGCCAAGGGGTCCTCTGGAAACACCATATATTTT
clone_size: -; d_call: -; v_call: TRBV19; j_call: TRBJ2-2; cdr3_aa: CASSNPNTGELFF; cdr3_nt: TGTGCCAGTAGCAACCCGAACACCGGGGAGCTGTTTTTT
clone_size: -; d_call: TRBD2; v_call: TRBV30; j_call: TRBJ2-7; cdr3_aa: CAWSRPGLGRGEQYF; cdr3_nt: TGTGCCTGGAGTCGGCCGGGACTAGGTAGGGGCGAGCAGTACTTC
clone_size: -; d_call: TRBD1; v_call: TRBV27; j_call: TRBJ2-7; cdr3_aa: CASIGGQAPYEQYF; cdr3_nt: TGTGCCAGCATCGGGGGACAGGCCCCCTACGAGCAGTACTTC
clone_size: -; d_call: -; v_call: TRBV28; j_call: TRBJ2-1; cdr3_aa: CASSFLGVAYNEQFF; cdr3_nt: TGTGCCAGCAGTTTTCTTGGGGTTGCCTACAATGAGCAGTTCTTC
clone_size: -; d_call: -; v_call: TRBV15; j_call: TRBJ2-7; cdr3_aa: CATSRGHTTYEQYF; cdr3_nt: TGTGCCACCAGCAGAGGGCACACTACCTACGAGCAGTACTTC
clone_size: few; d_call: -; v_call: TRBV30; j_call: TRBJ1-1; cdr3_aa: CAWSVQGAGEAFF; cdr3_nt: TGTGCCTGGAGTGTCCAAGGGGCAGGCGAAGCTTTCTTT
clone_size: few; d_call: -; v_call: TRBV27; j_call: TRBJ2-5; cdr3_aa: CASSDRFEETQYF; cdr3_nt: TGTGCCAGCAGTGACAGGTTTGAGGAGACCCAGTACTTC
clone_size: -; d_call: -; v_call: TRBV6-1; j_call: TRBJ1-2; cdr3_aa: CASSEFFSPGGYTF; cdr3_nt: TGTGCCAGCAGTGAATTCTTTTCCCCGGGAGGCTACACCTTC
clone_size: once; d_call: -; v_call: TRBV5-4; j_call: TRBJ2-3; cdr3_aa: CASSSAGTVRDTQYF; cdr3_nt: TGTGCCAGCAGCTCGGCCGGGACTGTCCGGGATACGCAGTATTTT
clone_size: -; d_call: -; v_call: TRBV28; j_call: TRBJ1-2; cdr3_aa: CASIGPYYGYTF; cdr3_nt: TGTGCCAGCATAGGCCCTTACTATGGCTACACCTTC
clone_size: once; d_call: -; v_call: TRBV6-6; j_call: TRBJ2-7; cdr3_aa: CASSYPNSQGGEQYF; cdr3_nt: TGTGCCAGCAGTTACCCTAATTCTCAGGGCGGCGAGCAGTACTTC
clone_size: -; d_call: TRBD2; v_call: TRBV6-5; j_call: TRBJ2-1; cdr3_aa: CASSYRSGTSVSEQFF; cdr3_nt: TGTGCCAGCAGTTACCGATCCGGGACTAGCGTTAGTGAGCAGTTCTTC
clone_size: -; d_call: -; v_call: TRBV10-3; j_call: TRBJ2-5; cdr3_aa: CAISERGTGRETQYF; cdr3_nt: TGTGCCATCAGTGAGAGGGGGACCGGGCGGGAGACCCAGTACTTC
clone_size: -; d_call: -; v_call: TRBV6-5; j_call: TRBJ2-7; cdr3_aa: CASGRPAGPYEQYF; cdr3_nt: TGTGCCAGCGGGCGGCCTGCGGGGCCTTACGAGCAGTACTTC